This T cell receptor (beta chain) is drawn from a study of molecular identifiers for immune sequencing clone quantification (dated by TCRdb to between 2017 and 2018). Study-level background: For a replicate experiment, RNA from around 20,000 or 100,000 naive CD8 T cells was divided into five aliquots, of which four were sequenced. CD8 T cells were used in a methods study to benchmark molecular-identifier clustering-based TCR repertoire sequencing (MIDCIRS) and TCR RNA copy counting. Here is what the overall study found, with its caveats: Approximately 3.1 recovered TCR RNA copies per cell were obtained by modeling, versus about 9 by digital PCR, implying a capture efficiency of 25% to 30%. Even against a background of around 950,000 naive CD8 T cells, spiked-in Jurkat TCR RNA amounting to a single cell's worth was reported to be detectable. When barcode sub-clustering was not used, chimeric consensus sequences inflated TCR diversity, with chimeras reaching as high as 47%. Spiked-in Jurkat TCR RNA (around 9 copies' worth), which is not part of the donor repertoire, was contained in the naive libraries. Highly expanded clone sizes could be underestimated because identical TCR molecules may share a barcode. In CMV-specific effector cells, clones with more than 20 RNA copies accounted for over 99% of molecules, whereas in naive cells such clones accounted for under 1%.

This clonotype was observed at least ten times. Its recognized antigen is unknown. One base away there is no much larger clone; base qualities are not given. Library method: PCR. The data were produced on an Illumina HiSeq 4000. Bulk TCR libraries were generated as previously described, with the TCR primers listed in Table S5 used. The Qiagen AllPrep DNA/RNA kit was used to purify total RNA. Before analysis, reads from multiple sequencing runs of the same library were pooled. Concerning the study's data processing: Only reads with exact TCR constant sequence were kept, trimmed to 150 nt, and grouped by their 12-nt molecular barcodes. Reads in each barcode group were sub-clustered using a 15% Levenshtein threshold, and a quality-weighted consensus sequence was built for each RNA molecule. Non-functional sequences were filtered out, along with any lower-count sequence sitting one edit away from another sequence. Based on fitting two negative binomial distributions, any barcode sub-cluster with under 20% of the maximum read count was discarded. The raw public reads went through TCRdb reprocessing: fastp at Q25, MiXCR clone calling, in-frame beta chains kept. Under each unique CDR3 protein, matching rows form one entry showing the most common genes and DNA. TCRdb's processing, not the authors' own work, is the source of the V and J calls. The sample table shows some 66,000 distinct CDR3 sequences, and roughly a fifth are seen once. 1.1% to 1.5% of the sample lies in the top ten.

Libraries of naive CD8 T cells were generated from roughly 21,000 to 960,000 sorted cells, with 10%, 30% or 50% of the purified RNA used. Naive CD8 T cells, defined as CD8+CD4-CCR7+CD45RA+, were FACS-sorted into RLT Plus buffer on a BD FACSAria II. To test detection sensitivity, Jurkat RNA equivalent to approximately ten TCR copies was spiked into samples of roughly 18,000-1,000,000 naive CD8 T cells. CD8 T cells were enriched using RosetteSep CD8+ T Cell Enrichment Cocktail and Ficoll-Paque, and the enriched cells then underwent ACK red cell lysis. Including the terminal cysteine and phenylalanine, the CDR3 comprises 14 residues. Only the CDR3 region is kept as DNA, spanning 42 bases read in frame from base 1. The germline V gene encodes CDR1 LNHDA and CDR2 SQIVND (reference sequence). Trimming takes 4 bases from V and 4 bases from J, and the germline ends sit 11 bases apart.

The rearrangement joined TRBV19 to TRBJ2-1; TRBD2 is a weak D gene call, 6 bases matching. The sequenced material came from naive CD8+ T cells from blood, with Jurkat cell RNA spiked in. Taken with the paper, the label for cell subset or site translates to: FACS-sorted CD8+CD4-CCR7+CD45RA+ naive T cells. The clonotype was recovered from a human donor in good health. Some libraries in this study had Jurkat cell RNA spiked in. The CDR3 is CASSTAGPYNEQFF. The nucleotides are TGTGCCAGTAGTACAGCGGGTCCTTACAATGAGCAGTTCTTC.